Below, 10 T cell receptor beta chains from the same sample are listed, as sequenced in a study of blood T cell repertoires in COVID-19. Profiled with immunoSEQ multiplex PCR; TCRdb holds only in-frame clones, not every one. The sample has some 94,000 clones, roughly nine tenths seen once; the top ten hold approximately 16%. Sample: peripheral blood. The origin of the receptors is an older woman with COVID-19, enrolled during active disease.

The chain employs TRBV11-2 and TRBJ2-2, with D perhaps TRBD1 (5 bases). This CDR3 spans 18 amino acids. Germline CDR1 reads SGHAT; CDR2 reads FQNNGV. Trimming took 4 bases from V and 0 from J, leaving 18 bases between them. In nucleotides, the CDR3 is TGTGCCAGCAGCTCCAAACCGCCAGGGTTCGCGAACACCGGGGAGCTGTTTTTT. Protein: CASSSKPPGFANTGELFF.

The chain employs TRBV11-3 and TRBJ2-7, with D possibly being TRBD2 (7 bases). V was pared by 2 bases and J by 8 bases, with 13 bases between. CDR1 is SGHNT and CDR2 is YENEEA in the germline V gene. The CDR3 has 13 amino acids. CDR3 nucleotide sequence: TGTGCCAGCAGCTTACGGGTCGGGGGGCAGCAGTACTTC. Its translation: CASSLRVGGQQYF.

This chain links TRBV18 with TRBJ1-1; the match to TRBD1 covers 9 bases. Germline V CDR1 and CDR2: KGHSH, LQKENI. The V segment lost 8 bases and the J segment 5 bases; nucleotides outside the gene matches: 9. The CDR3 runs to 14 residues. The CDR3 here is CASGLGTGRTEAFF. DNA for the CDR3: TGTGCCAGCGGCCTCGGGACAGGGCGGACTGAAGCTTTCTTT.

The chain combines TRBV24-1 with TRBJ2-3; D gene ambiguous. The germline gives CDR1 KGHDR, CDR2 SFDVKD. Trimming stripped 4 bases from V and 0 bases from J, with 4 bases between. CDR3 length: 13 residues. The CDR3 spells CATSDPSTDTQYF. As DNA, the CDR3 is TGTGCCACCAGTGACCCTAGCACAGATACGCAGTATTTT.

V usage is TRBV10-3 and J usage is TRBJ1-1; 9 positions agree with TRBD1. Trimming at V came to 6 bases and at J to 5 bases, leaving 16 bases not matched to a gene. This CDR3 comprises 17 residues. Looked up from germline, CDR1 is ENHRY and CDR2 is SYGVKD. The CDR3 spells CAIRQGTRTGERTEAFF. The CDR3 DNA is TGTGCCATCAGACAAGGGACAAGGACAGGGGAAAGAACTGAAGCTTTCTTT.

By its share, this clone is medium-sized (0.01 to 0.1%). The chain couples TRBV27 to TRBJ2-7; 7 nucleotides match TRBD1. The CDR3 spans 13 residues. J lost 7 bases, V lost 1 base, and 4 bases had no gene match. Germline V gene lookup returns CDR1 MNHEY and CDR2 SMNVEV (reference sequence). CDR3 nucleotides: TGTGCCAGCAGTTTATATCGGACAGGTGAGCAGTACTTC. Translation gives CASSLYRTGEQYF.

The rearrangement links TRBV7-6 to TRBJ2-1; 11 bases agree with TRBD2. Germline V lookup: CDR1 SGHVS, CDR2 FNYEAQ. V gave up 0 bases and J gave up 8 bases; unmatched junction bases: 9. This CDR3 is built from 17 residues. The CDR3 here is CASSLAGVAGGRYEQFF. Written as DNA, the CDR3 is TGTGCCAGCAGCTTAGCGGGAGTAGCGGGGGGGCGCTATGAGCAGTTCTTC. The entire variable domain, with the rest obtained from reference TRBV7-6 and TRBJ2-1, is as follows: GAGVSQSPRYKVTKRGQDVALRCDPISGHVSLYWYRQALGQGPEFLTYFNYEAQQDKSGLPNDRFSAERPEGSISTLTIQRTEQRDSAMYRCASSLAGVAGGRYEQFFGPGTRLTVL.

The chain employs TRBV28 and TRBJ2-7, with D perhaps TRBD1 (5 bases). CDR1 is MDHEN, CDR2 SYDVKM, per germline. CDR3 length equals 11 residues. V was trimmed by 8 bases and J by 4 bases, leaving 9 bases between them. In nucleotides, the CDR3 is TGTGCCAGCCTCACAGGATACGAGCAGTACTTC. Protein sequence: CASLTGYEQYF.

CDR3 in amino acids: CASSPSYSDEKLFF. Here the CDR3 DNA reads TGTGCCAGCTCACCGTCTTACAGTGATGAAAAACTGTTTTTT. The chain joins TRBV18 to TRBJ1-4; D remains unclear. Trimming removed 3 bases from V and 6 bases from J, with 11 bases in between. The CDR3 loop spans 14 amino acids. Germline-derived CDR1 and CDR2 are KGHSH and LQKENI.

The CDR3 DNA is TGTGCCAGCAGTCCAACCCCGACTTTTTCTGGAAACACCATATATTTT. This gives the protein CASSPTPTFSGNTIYF. The chain uses TRBV6-2 or TRBV6-3 and TRBJ1-3, with unresolved D. Per germline, CDR1 MNHEY and CDR2 SVGEGT. The CDR3 sequence is 16 residues long. V lost 5 bases, J lost 1 base, and 15 bases lay in between.